This T cell receptor beta chain is drawn from a study of shared clonotypes between healthy human individuals. The CDR3 is made up of 14 amino acids. Germline CDR1 SQVTM, CDR2 ANQGSEA. V gave up 4 bases and J gave up 1 base, with 10 bases separating them. The protocol was immunoSEQ multiplex PCR, while the TCRdb copy is restricted to in-frame clones and leaves out a portion. The data show roughly 2,000,000 clones, about 95% seen once. CD45RO-negative, CCR7-selected cells formed the naive CD8 fraction, which excluded terminally differentiated effector memory CD45RA+ cells. What was sequenced was naive CD8+ T cells sorted from blood. This receptor was identified in a man younger than 35 in good health. The chain couples TRBV29-1 to TRBJ2-2; D possibly matches TRBD1 or TRBD2 (5 bases each). The CDR3 region is CSVVGDVNTGELFF. DNA of the CDR3: TGCAGCGTTGTAGGGGACGTGAACACCGGGGAGCTGTTTTTT.